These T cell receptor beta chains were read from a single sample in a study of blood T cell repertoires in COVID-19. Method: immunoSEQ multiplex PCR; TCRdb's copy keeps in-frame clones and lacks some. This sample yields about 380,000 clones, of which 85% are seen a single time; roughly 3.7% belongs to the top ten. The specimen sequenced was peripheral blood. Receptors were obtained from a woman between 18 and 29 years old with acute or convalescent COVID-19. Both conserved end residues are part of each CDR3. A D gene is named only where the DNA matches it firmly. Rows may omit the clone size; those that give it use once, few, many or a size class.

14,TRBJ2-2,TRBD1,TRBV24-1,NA,CATSDPRGTGELFF,TGTGCCACCAGTGACCCCAGGGGGACCGGGGAGCTGTTTTTT
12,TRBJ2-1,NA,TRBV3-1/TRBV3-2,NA,CASSQDVVEQFF,TGTGCCAGCAGCCAAGACGTAGTTGAGCAGTTCTTC
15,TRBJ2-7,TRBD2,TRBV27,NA,CASSPKAGGFHEQYF,TGTGCCAGCAGTCCGAAAGCGGGAGGGTTCCACGAGCAGTACTTC
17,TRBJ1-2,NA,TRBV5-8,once,CASSLDGGRLVVYGYTF,TGTGCCAGCAGCTTGGATGGGGGGAGGTTAGTCGTCTATGGCTACACCTTC
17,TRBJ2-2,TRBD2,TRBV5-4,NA,CASSKSGLAGDTGELFF,TGTGCCAGCAGCAAGAGCGGTCTAGCGGGAGATACCGGGGAGCTGTTTTTT
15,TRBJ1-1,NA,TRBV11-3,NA,CASSFLYKGGGEAFF,TGTGCCAGCAGCTTCCTCTATAAAGGGGGTGGTGAAGCTTTCTTT
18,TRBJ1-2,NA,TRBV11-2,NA,CASSFSTQGSLSDYGYTF,TGTGCCAGCAGCTTTAGCACTCAGGGCTCCTTATCGGACTATGGCTACACCTTC
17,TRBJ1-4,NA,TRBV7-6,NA,CASSLEYRVEANEKLFF,TGTGCCAGCAGCTTAGAATACAGGGTTGAAGCTAATGAAAAACTGTTTTTT
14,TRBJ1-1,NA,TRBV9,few,CASSVITGNTEAFF,TGTGCCAGCAGCGTAATCACAGGGAACACTGAAGCTTTCTTT
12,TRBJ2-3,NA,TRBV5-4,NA,CASSLDSSPQYF,TGTGCCAGCAGCTTGGACTCCTCCCCCCAGTATTTT
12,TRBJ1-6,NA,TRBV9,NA,CASSPEGSPLHF,TGTGCCAGTAGTCCAGAGGGATCACCCCTCCACTTT
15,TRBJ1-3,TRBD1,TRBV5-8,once,CASSSGTGVGNTIYF,TGTGCCAGCAGCTCCGGGACAGGGGTCGGAAACACCATATATTTT
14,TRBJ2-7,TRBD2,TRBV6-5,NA,CASSSASGSYEQYF,TGTGCCAGCAGTTCGGCTAGCGGTTCCTACGAGCAGTACTTC
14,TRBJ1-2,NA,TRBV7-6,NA,CASSLLVGDYGYTF,TGTGCCAGCAGCTTATTGGTCGGGGACTATGGCTACACCTTC
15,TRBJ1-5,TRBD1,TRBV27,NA,CASSLRGGRGQPQHF,TGTGCCAGCAGTTTAAGAGGGGGCCGGGGTCAGCCCCAGCATTTT
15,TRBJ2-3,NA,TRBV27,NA,CASSYGASEPDTQYF,TGTGCCAGCAGTTATGGGGCTAGCGAGCCGGATACGCAGTATTTT
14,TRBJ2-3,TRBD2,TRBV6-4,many,CASSDSRGADTQYF,TGTGCCAGCAGTGACTCGCGGGGGGCAGATACGCAGTATTTT
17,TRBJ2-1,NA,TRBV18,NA,CASSPLLTGDSDNEQFF,TGTGCCAGCTCACCGCTACTTACAGGGGACTCTGACAATGAGCAGTTCTTC
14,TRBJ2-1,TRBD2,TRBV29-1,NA,CSGSLAEDYNEQFF,TGCAGCGGCTCACTAGCGGAGGACTACAATGAGCAGTTCTTC
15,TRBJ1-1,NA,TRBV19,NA,CASSKGQGLNTEAFF,TGTGCCAGTAGTAAGGGGCAGGGGCTGAACACTGAAGCTTTCTTT
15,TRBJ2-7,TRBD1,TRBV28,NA,CASRGQGTGSYEQYF,TGTGCCAGCAGGGGACAGGGAACTGGGTCCTACGAGCAGTACTTC
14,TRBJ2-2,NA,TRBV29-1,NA,CSVEGTVNTGELFF,TGCAGCGTTGAAGGGACAGTGAACACCGGGGAGCTGTTTTTT
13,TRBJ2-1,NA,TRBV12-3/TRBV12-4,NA,CASSLGGWNEQFF,TGTGCCAGCAGTTTAGGGGGCTGGAATGAGCAGTTCTTC
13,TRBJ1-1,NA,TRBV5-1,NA,CASSREAPGEAFF,TGCGCCAGCAGCAGGGAGGCCCCGGGGGAAGCTTTCTTT
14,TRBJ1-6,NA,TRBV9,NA,CASSVGREGSPLHF,TGTGCCAGCAGCGTAGGCAGGGAAGGTTCACCCCTCCACTTT
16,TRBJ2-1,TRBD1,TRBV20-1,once,CSASAGTGPPNNEQFF,TGCAGTGCTAGTGCCGGGACAGGGCCTCCCAACAATGAGCAGTTCTTC
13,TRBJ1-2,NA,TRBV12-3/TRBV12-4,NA,CASNRQSAYGYTF,TGTGCCAGCAATCGACAGAGCGCTTATGGCTACACCTTC
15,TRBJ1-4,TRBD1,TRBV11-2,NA,CASGPSTGRDEKLFF,TGTGCCAGCGGACCTTCGACAGGGCGGGATGAAAAACTGTTTTTT
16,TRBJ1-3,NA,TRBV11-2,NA,CASSFTGDYSGNTIYF,TGTGCCAGCAGCTTCACCGGGGACTATTCTGGAAACACCATATATTTT
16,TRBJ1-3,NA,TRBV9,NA,CASSVGGKISGNTIYF,TGTGCCAGCAGCGTCGGAGGAAAAATCTCTGGAAACACCATATATTTT
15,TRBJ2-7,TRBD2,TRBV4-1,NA,CASSLLSAGGSEQYF,TGCGCCAGCAGCCTCTTGTCCGCGGGAGGATCCGAGCAGTACTTC
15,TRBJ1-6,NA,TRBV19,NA,CASTPFEGNNSPLHF,TGTGCCAGTACCCCTTTTGAGGGAAATAATTCACCCCTCCACTTT
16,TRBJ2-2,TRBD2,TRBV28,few,CASRDLAGGYSGELFF,TGTGCCAGCAGGGATCTAGCGGGGGGTTACTCCGGGGAGCTGTTTTTT
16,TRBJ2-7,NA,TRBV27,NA,CASSPQGGGKYYEQYF,TGTGCCAGCAGTCCCCAGGGGGGCGGCAAATACTACGAGCAGTACTTC
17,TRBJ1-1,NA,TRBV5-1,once,CASSLKGYREGNTEAFF,TGCGCCAGCAGCTTAAAGGGGTACAGGGAGGGAAACACTGAAGCTTTCTTT
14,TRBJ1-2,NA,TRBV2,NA,CASSGEQGAYGYTF,TGTGCCAGCAGTGGGGAACAGGGCGCCTATGGCTACACCTTC
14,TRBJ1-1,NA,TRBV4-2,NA,CASSLTGMNTEAFF,TGTGCCAGCAGTCTTACGGGTATGAACACTGAAGCTTTCTTT
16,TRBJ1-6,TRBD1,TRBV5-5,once,CASSLARQGAGSPLHF,TGTGCCAGCAGCTTGGCCCGGCAGGGGGCGGGTTCACCCCTCCACTTT
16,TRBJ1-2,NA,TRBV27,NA,CASSYRTPTLNYGYTF,TGTGCCAGCAGTTACCGGACACCAACCTTGAACTATGGCTACACCTTC
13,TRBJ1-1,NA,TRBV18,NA,CASSRSQGLGAFF,TGTGCCAGCTCAAGGAGTCAGGGGCTCGGGGCTTTCTTT
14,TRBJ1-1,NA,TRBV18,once,CASSPQRDSTEAFF,TGTGCCAGCTCACCCCAACGGGACTCCACTGAAGCTTTCTTT
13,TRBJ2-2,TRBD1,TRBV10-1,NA,CATSDRGTGELFF,TGCGCCACCTCCGACAGGGGCACCGGGGAGCTGTTTTTT
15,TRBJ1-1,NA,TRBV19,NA,CASSRSGTKNTEAFF,TGTGCCAGTAGTAGGTCCGGGACAAAGAACACTGAAGCTTTCTTT